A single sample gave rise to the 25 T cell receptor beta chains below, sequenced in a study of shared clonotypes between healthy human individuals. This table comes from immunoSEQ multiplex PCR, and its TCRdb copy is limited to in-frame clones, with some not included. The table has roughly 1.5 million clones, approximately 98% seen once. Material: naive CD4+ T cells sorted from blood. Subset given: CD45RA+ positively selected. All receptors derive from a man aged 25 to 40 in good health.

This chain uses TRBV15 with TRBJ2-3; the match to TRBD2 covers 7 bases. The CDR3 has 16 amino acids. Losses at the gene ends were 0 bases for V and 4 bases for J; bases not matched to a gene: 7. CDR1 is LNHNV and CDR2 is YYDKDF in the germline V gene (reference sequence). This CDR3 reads CATSRDRRERADTQYF. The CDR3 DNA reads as TGTGCCACCAGCAGAGATCGGCGGGAGAGGGCAGATACGCAGTATTTT.

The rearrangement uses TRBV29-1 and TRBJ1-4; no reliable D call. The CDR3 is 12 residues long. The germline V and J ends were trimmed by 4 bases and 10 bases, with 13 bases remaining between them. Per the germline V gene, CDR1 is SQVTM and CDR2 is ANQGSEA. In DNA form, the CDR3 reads TGCAGCGTTGTTTTAGGGAGTGGAAAACTGTTTTTT. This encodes CSVVLGSGKLFF.

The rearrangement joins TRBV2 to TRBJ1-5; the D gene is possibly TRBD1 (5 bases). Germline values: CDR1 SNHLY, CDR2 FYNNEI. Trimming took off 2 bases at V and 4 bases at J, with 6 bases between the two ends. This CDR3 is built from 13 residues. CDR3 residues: CASSERQNQPQHF. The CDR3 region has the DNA TGTGCCAGCAGTGAACGACAGAATCAGCCCCAGCATTTT. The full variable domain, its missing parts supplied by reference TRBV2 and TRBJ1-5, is EPEVTQTPSHQVTQMGQEVILRCVPISNHLYFYWYRQILGQKVEFLVSFYNNEISEKSEIFDDQFSVERPDGSNFTLKIRSTKLEDSAMYFCASSERQNQPQHFGDGTRLSIL.

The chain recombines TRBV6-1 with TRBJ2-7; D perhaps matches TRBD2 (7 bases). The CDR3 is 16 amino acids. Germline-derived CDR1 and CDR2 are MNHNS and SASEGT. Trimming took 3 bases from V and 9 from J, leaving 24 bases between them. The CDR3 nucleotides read TGTGCCAGCAGTGAGGGGGGGCAGGGACCAACCTTGGCGCAGTACTTC. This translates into CASSEGGQGPTLAQYF.

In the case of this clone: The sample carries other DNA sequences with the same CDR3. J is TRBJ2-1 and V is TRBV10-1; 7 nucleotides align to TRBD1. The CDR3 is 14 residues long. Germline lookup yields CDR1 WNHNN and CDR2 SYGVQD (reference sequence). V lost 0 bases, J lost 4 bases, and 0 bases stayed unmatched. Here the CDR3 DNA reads TGCGCCAGCAGTGAGTCGACAGGGTACAATGAGCAGTTCTTC. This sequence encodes CASSESTGYNEQFF.

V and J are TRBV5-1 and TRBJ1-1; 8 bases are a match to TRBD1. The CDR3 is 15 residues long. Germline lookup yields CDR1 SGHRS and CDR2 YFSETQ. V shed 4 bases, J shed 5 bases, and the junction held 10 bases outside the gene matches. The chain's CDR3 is CASSGGLTGVTEAFF. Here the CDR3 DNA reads TGCGCCAGCAGCGGGGGACTGACAGGGGTGACTGAAGCTTTCTTT. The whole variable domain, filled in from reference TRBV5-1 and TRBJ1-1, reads KAGVTQTPRYLIKTRGQQVTLSCSPISGHRSVSWYQQTPGQGLQFLFEYFSETQRNKGNFPGRFSGRQFSNSRSEMNVSTLELGDSALYLCASSGGLTGVTEAFFGQGTRLTVV.

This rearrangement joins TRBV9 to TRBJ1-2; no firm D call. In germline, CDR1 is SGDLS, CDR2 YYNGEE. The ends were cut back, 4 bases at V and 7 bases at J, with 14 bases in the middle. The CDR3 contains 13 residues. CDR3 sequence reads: CASSPLGLRGYTF. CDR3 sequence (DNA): TGTGCCAGCAGCCCCCTCGGGTTGCGTGGCTACACCTTC.

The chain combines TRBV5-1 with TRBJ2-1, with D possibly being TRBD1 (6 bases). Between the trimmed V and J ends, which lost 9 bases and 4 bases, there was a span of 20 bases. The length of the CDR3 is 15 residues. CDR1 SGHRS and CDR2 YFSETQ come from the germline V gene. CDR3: CATRGTGRVYNEQFF. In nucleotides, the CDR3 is TGCGCCACCAGGGGCACCGGGCGGGTTTACAATGAGCAGTTCTTC.

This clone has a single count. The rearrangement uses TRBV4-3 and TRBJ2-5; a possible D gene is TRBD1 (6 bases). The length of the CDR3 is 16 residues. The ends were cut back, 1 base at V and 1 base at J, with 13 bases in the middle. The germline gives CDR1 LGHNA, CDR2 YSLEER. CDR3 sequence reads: CASSQGPTGTQETQYF. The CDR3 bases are TGCGCCAGCAGCCAAGGTCCCACAGGGACCCAAGAGACCCAGTACTTC.

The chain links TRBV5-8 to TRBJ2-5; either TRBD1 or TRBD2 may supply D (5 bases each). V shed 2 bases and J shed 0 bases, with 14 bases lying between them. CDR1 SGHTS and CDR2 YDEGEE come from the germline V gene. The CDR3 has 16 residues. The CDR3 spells CASSFPGRMYQETQYF. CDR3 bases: TGTGCCAGCAGCTTTCCGGGACGGATGTACCAAGAGACCCAGTACTTC.

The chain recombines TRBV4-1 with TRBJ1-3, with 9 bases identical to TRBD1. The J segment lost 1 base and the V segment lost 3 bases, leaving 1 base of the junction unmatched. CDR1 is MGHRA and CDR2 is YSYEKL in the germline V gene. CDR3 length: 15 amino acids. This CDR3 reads CASSQGQGSGNTIYF. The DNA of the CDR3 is TGCGCCAGCAGCCAGGGACAGGGATCTGGAAACACCATATATTTT.

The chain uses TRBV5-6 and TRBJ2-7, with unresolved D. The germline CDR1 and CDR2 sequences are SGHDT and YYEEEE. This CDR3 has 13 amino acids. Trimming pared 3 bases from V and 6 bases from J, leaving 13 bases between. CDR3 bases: TGTGCCAGCAGCTGGACGCTGGGTCCCGAGCAGTACTTC. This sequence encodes CASSWTLGPEQYF.

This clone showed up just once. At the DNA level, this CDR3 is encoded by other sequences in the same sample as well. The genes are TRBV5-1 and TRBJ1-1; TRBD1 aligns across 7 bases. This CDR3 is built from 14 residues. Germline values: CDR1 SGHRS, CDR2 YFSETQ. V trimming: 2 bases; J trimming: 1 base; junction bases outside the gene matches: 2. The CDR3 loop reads CASSLQGRNTEAFF. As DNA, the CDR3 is TGCGCCAGCAGCTTACAGGGGCGGAACACTGAAGCTTTCTTT.

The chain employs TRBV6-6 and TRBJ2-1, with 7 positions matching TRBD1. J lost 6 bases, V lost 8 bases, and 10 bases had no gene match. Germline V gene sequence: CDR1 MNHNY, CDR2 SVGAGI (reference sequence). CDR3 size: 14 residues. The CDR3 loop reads CASGPGTASNEQFF. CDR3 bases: TGTGCCAGCGGTCCTGGGACAGCTTCCAATGAGCAGTTCTTC.

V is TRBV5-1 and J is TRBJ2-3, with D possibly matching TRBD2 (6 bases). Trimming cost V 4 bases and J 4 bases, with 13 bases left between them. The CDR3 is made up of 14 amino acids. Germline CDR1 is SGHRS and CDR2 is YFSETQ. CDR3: CASSPTASADTQYF. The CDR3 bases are TGCGCCAGCAGCCCCACCGCTAGCGCAGATACGCAGTATTTT. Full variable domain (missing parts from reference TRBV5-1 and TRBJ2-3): KAGVTQTPRYLIKTRGQQVTLSCSPISGHRSVSWYQQTPGQGLQFLFEYFSETQRNKGNFPGRFSGRQFSNSRSEMNVSTLELGDSALYLCASSPTASADTQYFGPGTRLTVL.

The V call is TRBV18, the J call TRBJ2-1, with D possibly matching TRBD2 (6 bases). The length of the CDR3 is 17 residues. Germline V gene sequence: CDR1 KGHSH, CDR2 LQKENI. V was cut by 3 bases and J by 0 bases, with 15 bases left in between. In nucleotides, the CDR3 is TGTGCCAGCTCACCTCGCTTTCGGGAGCTCTCCTACAATGAGCAGTTCTTC. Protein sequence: CASSPRFRELSYNEQFF.

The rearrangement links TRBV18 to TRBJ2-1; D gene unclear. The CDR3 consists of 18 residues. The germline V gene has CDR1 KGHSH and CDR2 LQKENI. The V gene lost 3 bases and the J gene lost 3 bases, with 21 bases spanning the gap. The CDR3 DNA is TGTGCCAGCTCACCCTATAGTCTCAGCACCCCGAGCTACAATGAGCAGTTCTTC. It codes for CASSPYSLSTPSYNEQFF.

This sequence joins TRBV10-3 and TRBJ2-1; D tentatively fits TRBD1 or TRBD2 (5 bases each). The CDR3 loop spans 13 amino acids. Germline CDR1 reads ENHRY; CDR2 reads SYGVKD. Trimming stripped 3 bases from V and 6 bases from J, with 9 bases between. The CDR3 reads CAISDPGRNEQFF. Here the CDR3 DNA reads TGTGCCATCAGTGACCCGGGACGCAATGAGCAGTTCTTC.

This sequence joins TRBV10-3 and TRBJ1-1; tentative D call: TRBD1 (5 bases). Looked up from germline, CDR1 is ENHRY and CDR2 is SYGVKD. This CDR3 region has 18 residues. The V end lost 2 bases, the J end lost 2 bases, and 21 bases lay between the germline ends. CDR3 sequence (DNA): TGTGCCATCAGTGAGACGGTACCAGTATCGGGACGAAACACTGAAGCTTTCTTT. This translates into CAISETVPVSGRNTEAFF.

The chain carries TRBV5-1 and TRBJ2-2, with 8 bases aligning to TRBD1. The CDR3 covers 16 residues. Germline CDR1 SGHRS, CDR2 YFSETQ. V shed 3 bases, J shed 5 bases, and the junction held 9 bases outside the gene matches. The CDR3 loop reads CASSSTTGAGTGELFF. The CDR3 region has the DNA TGCGCCAGCAGCTCAACGACAGGGGCGGGAACCGGGGAGCTGTTTTTT.

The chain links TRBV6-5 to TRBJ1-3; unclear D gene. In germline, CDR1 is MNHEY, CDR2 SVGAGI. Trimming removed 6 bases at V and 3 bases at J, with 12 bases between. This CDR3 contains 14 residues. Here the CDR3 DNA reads TGTGCCAGCAGATCGGGGAGGGTTGGAAACACCATATATTTT. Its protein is CASRSGRVGNTIYF.

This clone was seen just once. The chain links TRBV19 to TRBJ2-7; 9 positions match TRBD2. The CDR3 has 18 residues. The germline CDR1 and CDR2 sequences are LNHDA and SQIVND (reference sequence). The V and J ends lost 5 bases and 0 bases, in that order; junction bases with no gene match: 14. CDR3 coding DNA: TGTGCCAGTAGTCCCCGGGGTAGCGGGAGTGGTTCCTCCTACGAGCAGTACTTC. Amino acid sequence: CASSPRGSGSGSSYEQYF.

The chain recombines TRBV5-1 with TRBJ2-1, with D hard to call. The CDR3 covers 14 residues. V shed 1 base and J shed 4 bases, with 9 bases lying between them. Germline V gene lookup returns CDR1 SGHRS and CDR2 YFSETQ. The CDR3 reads CASSLISGYNEQFF. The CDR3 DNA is TGCGCCAGCAGCTTGATCTCCGGGTACAATGAGCAGTTCTTC.

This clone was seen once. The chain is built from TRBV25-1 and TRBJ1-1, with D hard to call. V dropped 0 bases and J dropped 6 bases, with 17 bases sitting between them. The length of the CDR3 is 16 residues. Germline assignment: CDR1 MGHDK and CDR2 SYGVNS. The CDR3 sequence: CASSEYGSGLSPEAFF. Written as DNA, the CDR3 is TGTGCCAGCAGTGAATATGGGTCCGGGCTGAGCCCTGAAGCTTTCTTT.

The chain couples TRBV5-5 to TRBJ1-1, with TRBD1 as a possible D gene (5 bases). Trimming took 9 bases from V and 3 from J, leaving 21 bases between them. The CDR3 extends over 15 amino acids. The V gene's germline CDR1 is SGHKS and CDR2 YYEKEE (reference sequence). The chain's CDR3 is CATEQVGGTYTEAFF. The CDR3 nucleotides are TGTGCCACAGAACAGGTGGGGGGGACCTACACTGAAGCTTTCTTT.